This T cell receptor (beta chain) was found in a study of tumor and adjacent non-tumor tissue in lung cancer. Three rounds of nested PCR, following a modified ARM-PCR protocol, produced the TCRbeta library. TCRdb processed the multiplex PCR reads anew with MiXCR; each CDR3 protein has one entry. Found here are approximately 100,000 distinct CDR3 sequences, 65% of them singletons; the top ten hold approximately 18%. Germline V gene data show CDR1 as MGHDK and CDR2 as SYGVNS. The CDR3 spans 11 residues. Study conclusions and caveats: Compared with tumor, normal lung showed significantly lower TCR diversity.

In regard to this clonotype: Its antigen is unidentified. One end of the junction does not line up with germline, which may come from a read error.

No cell sorting was done before RNA was extracted from the tissue. More than 3 cm separated this lung sample from the edge of the tumor. This chain connects TRBV25-1 to TRBJ2-1; D is perhaps TRBD2 (6 bases). The material sequenced was distant non-tumor lung tissue. This receptor was identified in a man aged 25-45 years with non-small cell lung cancer. The DNA of the CDR3 is TGTGCCAGCAGTGGGGAGACTCGGAGGGACTTC. It is translated as CASSGETRRDF.